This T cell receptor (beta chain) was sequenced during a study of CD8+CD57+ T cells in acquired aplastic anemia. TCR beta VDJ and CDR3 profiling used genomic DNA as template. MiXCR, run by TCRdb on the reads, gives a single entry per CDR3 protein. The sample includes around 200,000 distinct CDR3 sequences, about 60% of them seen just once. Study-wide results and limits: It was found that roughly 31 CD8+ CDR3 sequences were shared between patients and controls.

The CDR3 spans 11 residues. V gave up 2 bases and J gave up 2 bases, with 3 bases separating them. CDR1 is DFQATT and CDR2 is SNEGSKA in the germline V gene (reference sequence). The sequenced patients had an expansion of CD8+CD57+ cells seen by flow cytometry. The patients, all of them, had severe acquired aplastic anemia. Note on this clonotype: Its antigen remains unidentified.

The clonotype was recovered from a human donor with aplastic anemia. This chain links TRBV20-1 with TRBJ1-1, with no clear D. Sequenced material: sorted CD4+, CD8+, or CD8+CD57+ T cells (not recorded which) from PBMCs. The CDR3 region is CSARFNTEAFF. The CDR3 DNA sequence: TGCAGTGCTAGATTTAACACTGAAGCTTTCTTT.